One and the same sample provided the 7 T cell receptor beta chains below, sequenced in a study of human versus mouse CDR3 diversity and MHC coevolution (dated by TCRdb to the late 2010s). The library was produced with the immunoSEQ multiplex PCR assay. TCRdb provides this immuneACCESS table in a form limited to in-frame rearrangements. Some clones are lacking; in checked studies, under half of them reflect an unresolved V gene, and why the rest are absent is not known. This sample holds 50,000 to 70,000 clones; just under 95% were observed only once. The ten biggest clones cover about 20% of the sample. The sequencing input was naive CD4+ T cells from blood. Read against the paper, the sample's cell subset or site label means: CD45RO-negative CD62L-positive naive CD4 T cells. Receptor source: a person in their sixties or seventies in good health.

This chain joins TRBV2 and TRBJ1-5; 10 nucleotides match TRBD1. This CDR3 contains 14 residues. V lost 6 bases to trimming and J lost 5 bases; unmatched junction nucleotides: 4. Germline V CDR1 and CDR2: SNHLY, FYNNEI. In DNA form, the CDR3 reads TGTGCCAGCAGAGGGGACAGGGGAGATCAGCCCCAGCATTTT. Its translation is CASRGDRGDQPQHF.

The chain has TRBV5-1 and TRBJ2-1, with 9 bases identical to TRBD2. The germline gives CDR1 SGHRS, CDR2 YFSETQ. The ends lost 2 bases at V and 9 bases at J; junction bases unmatched: 6. This CDR3 comprises 14 residues. This chain's CDR3 is CASSFAGGLGEQFF. CDR3 nucleotide sequence: TGCGCCAGCAGCTTCGCGGGAGGGCTGGGTGAGCAGTTCTTC.

CDR3 nucleotide sequence: TGCGCCAGCAGCTTGGGGCAGTACCAAGAGACCCAGTACTTC. This sequence encodes CASSLGQYQETQYF. This rearrangement joins TRBV5-1 to TRBJ2-5, with no clear D. The CDR3 spans 14 residues. Germline assignment: CDR1 SGHRS and CDR2 YFSETQ. The germline V and J ends were trimmed by 0 bases and 0 bases, with 6 bases remaining between them.

V and J are TRBV5-1 and TRBJ2-7, with 10 positions matching TRBD2. This CDR3 has 16 residues. Germline values: CDR1 SGHRS, CDR2 YFSETQ. V lost 0 bases to trimming and J lost 8 bases; unmatched junction nucleotides: 11. CDR3 in DNA: TGCGCCAGCAGCTTGGCCGTAGCGGGAGGACCTAAGAAGCAGTACTTC. This codes for CASSLAVAGGPKKQYF.

The rearrangement uses TRBV19 and TRBJ1-5; D is undetermined. The CDR3 extends over 14 amino acids. In germline, CDR1 is LNHDA, CDR2 SQIVND (reference sequence). V was shortened by 4 bases and J by 3 bases, with 10 bases between the two germline ends. The CDR3 region has the DNA TGTGCCAGTAGTAGCTCGGAGGACAATCAGCCCCAGCATTTT. This encodes CASSSSEDNQPQHF. The entire variable domain, with the rest obtained from reference TRBV19 and TRBJ1-5, is as follows: DGGITQSPKYLFRKEGQNVTLSCEQNLNHDAMYWYRQDPGQGLRLIYYSQIVNDFQKGDIAEGYSVSREKKESFPLTVTSAQKNPTAFYLCASSSSEDNQPQHFGDGTRLSIL.

With respect to this clone: This sample also contains other DNA sequences that code for the same CDR3. This chain joins TRBV7-2 and TRBJ2-3, with D possibly TRBD1 on 5 matching bases. V lost 5 bases to trimming and J lost 0 bases, with 9 bases between them. This CDR3 contains 14 residues. Germline values: CDR1 SGHTA, CDR2 FQGNSA. CDR3: CASSPGQSTDTQYF. The CDR3, as DNA: TGTGCCAGCAGCCCCGGACAAAGCACAGATACGCAGTATTTT. Full variable domain (remainder filled in from reference TRBV7-2 and TRBJ2-3): GAGVSQSPSNKVTEKGKDVELRCDPISGHTALYWYRQSLGQGLEFLIYFQGNSAPDKSGLPSDRFSAERTGGSVSTLTIQRTQQEDSAVYLCASSPGQSTDTQYFGPGTRLTVL.

The V and J genes are TRBV7-2 and TRBJ2-3, with a tentative D call TRBD2 (6 bases). Germline V gene sequence: CDR1 SGHTA, CDR2 FQGNSA. There are 15 residues in the CDR3. Deletions cut 5 bases from V and 0 bases from J, with 12 bases between. This CDR3 is CASSRLGHSTDTQYF. The CDR3 DNA reads TGTGCCAGCAGCCGACTAGGCCACAGCACAGATACGCAGTATTTT. Together with reference TRBV7-2 and TRBJ2-3, the CDR3 gives the full variable domain: GAGVSQSPSNKVTEKGKDVELRCDPISGHTALYWYRQSLGQGLEFLIYFQGNSAPDKSGLPSDRFSAERTGGSVSTLTIQRTQQEDSAVYLCASSRLGHSTDTQYFGPGTRLTVL.